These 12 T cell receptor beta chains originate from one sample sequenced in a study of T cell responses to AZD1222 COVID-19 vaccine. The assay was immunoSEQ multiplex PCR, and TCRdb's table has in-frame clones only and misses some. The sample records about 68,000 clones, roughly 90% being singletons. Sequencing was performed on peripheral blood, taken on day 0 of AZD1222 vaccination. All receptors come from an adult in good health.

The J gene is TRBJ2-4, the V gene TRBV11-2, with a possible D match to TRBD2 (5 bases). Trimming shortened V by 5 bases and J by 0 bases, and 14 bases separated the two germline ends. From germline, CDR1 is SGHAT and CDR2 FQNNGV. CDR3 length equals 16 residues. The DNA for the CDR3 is TGTGCCAGCAGCCCAGACTACCCACTAGCCAAAAACATTCAGTACTTC. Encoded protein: CASSPDYPLAKNIQYF.

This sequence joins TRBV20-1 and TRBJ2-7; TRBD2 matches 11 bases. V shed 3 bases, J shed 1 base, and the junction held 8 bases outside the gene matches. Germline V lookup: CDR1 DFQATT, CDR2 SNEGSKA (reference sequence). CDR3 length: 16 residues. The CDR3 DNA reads TGCAGTGCTAGTCCCCAACTAGCGGGAGAATCCTACGAGCAGTACTTC. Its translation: CSASPQLAGESYEQYF.

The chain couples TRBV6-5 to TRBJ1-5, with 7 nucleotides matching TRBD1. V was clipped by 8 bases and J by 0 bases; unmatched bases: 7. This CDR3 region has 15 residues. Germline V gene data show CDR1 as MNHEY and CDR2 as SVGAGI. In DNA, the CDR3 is TGTGCCAGCCGCTCCGGGACAGCTAGCAATCAGCCCCAGCATTTT. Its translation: CASRSGTASNQPQHF.

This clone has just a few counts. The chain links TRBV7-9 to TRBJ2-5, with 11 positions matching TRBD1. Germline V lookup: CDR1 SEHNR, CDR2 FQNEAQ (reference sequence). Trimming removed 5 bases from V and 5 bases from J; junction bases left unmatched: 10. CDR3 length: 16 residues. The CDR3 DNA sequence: TGTGCCAGCAGCCGATACGGACAGGGGGCGGTGGAGACCCAGTACTTC. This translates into CASSRYGQGAVETQYF.

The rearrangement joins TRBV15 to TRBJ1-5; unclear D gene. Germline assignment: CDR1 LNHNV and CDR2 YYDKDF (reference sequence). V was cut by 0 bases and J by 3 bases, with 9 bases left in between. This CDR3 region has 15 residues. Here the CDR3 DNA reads TGTGCCACCAGCAGAGATGCAAACCACAATCAGCCCCAGCATTTT. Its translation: CATSRDANHNQPQHF.

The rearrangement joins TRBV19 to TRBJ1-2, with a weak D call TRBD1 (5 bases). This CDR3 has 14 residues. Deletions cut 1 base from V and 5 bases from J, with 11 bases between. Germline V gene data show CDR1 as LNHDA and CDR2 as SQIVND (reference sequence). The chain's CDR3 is CASSIAGGEYGYTF. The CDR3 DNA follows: TGTGCCAGTAGTATAGCGGGGGGAGAATATGGCTACACCTTC.

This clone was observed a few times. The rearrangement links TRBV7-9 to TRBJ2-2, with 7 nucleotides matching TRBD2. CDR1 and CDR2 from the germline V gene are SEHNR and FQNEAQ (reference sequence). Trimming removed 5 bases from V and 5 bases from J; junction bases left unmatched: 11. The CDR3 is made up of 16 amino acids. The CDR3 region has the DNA TGTGCCAGCAGCACCGGAGCGGGATTCTTTACCGGGGAGCTGTTTTTT. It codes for CASSTGAGFFTGELFF.

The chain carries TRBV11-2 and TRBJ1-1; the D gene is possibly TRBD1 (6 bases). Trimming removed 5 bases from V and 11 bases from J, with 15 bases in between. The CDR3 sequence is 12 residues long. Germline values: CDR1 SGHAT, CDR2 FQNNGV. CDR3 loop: CASSRTALGAFF. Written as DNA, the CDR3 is TGTGCCAGCAGCCGGACAGCCCTTGGGGCTTTCTTT.

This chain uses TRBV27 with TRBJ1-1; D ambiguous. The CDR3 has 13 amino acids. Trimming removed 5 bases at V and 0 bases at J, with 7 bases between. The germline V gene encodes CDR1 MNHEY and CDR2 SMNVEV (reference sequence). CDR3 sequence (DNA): TGTGCCAGCAGTACTTCAGTGAACACTGAAGCTTTCTTT. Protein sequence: CASSTSVNTEAFF.

DNA for the CDR3: TGTGCCAGCAGCCGAGGGTTTGGCTACACCTTC. Protein: CASSRGFGYTF. The chain recombines TRBV28 with TRBJ1-2, with D hard to call. With 6 bases removed from V and 7 bases from J, the gap between germline ends came to 9 bases. Per germline, CDR1 MDHEN and CDR2 SYDVKM. CDR3 length equals 11 residues.

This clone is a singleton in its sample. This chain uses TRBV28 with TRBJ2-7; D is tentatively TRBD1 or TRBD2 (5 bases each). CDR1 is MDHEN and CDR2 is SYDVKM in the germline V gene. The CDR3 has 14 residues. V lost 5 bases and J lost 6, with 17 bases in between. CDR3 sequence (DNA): TGTGCCAGCAGTACGTGGGACCTTACGGGCGAGCAGTACTTC. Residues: CASSTWDLTGEQYF.

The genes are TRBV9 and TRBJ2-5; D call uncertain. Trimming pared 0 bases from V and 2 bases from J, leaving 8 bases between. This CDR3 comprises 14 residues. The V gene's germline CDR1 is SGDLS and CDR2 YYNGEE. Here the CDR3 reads CASSVDGSQETQYF. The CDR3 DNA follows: TGTGCCAGCAGCGTAGACGGCAGTCAAGAGACCCAGTACTTC.